The 8 T cell receptor beta chains below were found in one sample sequenced in a study of blood T cell repertoires in COVID-19. Sequencing used immunoSEQ multiplex PCR; TCRdb keeps in-frame clones, though not all of them. Here the sample spans approximately 270,000 clones, around 85% being singletons. The sample taken for sequencing was peripheral blood. These receptors were obtained from a human donor with COVID-19, enrolled during active disease. The donor label of this sample is uncertain.

The chain has TRBV5-1 and TRBJ1-2; D perhaps matches TRBD1 (6 bases). The CDR3 sequence is 14 residues long. Germline V gives CDR1 SGHRS, CDR2 YFSETQ. Trimming took off 5 bases at V and 4 bases at J, with 15 bases between the two ends. The CDR3 sequence: CASRGEQGPYGYTF. DNA for the CDR3: TGCGCCAGCAGAGGGGAACAGGGCCCCTATGGCTACACCTTC.

This clone was found a few times. This chain connects TRBV30 to TRBJ1-6; no firm D call. This CDR3 contains 12 residues. CDR1 and CDR2 (germline): GTSNPN, SVGIG (reference sequence). The ends were cut back, 5 bases at V and 7 bases at J, with 9 bases in the middle. This CDR3 reads CAWCWRNSPLHF. The CDR3, as DNA: TGTGCCTGGTGCTGGAGGAATTCACCCCTCCACTTT. Supplemented by reference TRBV30 and TRBJ1-6, the full variable domain reads SQTIHQWPATLVQPVGSPLSLECTVEGTSNPNLYWYRQAAGRGLQLLFYSVGIGQISSEVPQNLSASRPQDRQFILSSKKLLLSDSGFYLCAWCWRNSPLHFGNGTRLTVT.

V gene TRBV28 combines with J gene TRBJ2-1, with D possibly being TRBD1 (7 bases). V was trimmed by 5 bases and J by 1 base, leaving 12 bases between them. The CDR3 has 15 amino acids. Germline lookup yields CDR1 MDHEN and CDR2 SYDVKM. The CDR3 reads CASSESGGSYNEQFF. As DNA, the CDR3 is TGTGCCAGCAGTGAATCAGGGGGGTCCTACAATGAGCAGTTCTTC.

V usage is TRBV5-1 and J usage is TRBJ2-6; D unresolved. Germline values: CDR1 SGHRS, CDR2 YFSETQ. V lost 1 base and J 0 bases, leaving 11 bases between the germline ends. The CDR3 runs to 17 residues. The chain's CDR3 is CASSLLSSYSGANVLTF. The CDR3 DNA is TGCGCCAGCAGCTTGCTTAGCTCCTACTCTGGGGCCAACGTCCTGACTTTC. Full variable domain (outside the CDR3, taken from reference TRBV5-1 and TRBJ2-6): KAGVTQTPRYLIKTRGQQVTLSCSPISGHRSVSWYQQTPGQGLQFLFEYFSETQRNKGNFPGRFSGRQFSNSRSEMNVSTLELGDSALYLCASSLLSSYSGANVLTFGAGSRLTVL.

The rearrangement uses TRBV20-1 and TRBJ1-1; D not resolved. Germline V gene data show CDR1 as DFQATT and CDR2 as SNEGSKA (reference sequence). V was clipped by 3 bases and J by 11 bases, with 13 bases between them. The length of the CDR3 is 11 residues. The CDR3 nucleotides are TGCAGTGCTAGGGAGGATCCTCTGGCTTTCTTT. Protein product: CSAREDPLAFF.

This clone was observed once. The chain recombines TRBV5-1 with TRBJ2-7; TRBD1 might be the D (6 bases). Germline CDR1 SGHRS, CDR2 YFSETQ. The CDR3 length is 14 residues. V dropped 0 bases and J dropped 2 bases, with 9 bases sitting between them. DNA for the CDR3: TGCGCCAGCAGCTTGGACAGGGTAACCTACGAGCAGTACTTC. Translated: CASSLDRVTYEQYF.

The V and J genes are TRBV11-2 and TRBJ2-3; the match to TRBD2 covers 8 bases. The length of the CDR3 is 16 residues. V trimming: 1 base; J trimming: 1 base; junction bases outside the gene matches: 4. Germline V gene sequence: CDR1 SGHAT, CDR2 FQNNGV. CDR3 sequence: CASSLVSGRGTDTQYF. As DNA, the CDR3 is TGTGCCAGCAGCTTAGTAAGCGGGAGAGGCACAGATACGCAGTATTTT.

This sequence joins TRBV5-4 and TRBJ2-1; D is undetermined. CDR3 length equals 12 residues. The germline V gene encodes CDR1 SGHNT and CDR2 YYREEE (reference sequence). Trimming pared 4 bases from V and 1 base from J, leaving 3 bases between. The CDR3 DNA follows: TGTGCCAGCAGCCAGTCCTACAATGAGCAGTTCTTC. Its translation is CASSQSYNEQFF.